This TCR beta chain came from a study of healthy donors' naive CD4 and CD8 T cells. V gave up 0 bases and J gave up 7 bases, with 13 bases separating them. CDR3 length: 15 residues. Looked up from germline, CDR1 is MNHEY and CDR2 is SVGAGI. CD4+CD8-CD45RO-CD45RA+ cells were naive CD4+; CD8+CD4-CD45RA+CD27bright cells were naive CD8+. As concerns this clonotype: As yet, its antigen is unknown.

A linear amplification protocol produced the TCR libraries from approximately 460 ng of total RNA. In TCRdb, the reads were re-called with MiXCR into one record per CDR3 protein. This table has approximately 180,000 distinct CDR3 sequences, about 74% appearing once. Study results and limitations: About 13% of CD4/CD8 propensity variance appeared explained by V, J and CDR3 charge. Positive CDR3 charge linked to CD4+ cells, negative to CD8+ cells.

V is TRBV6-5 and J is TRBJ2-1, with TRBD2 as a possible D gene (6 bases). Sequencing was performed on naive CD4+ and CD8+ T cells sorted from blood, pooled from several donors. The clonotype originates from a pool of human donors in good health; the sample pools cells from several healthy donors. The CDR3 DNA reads TGTGCCAGCAGTTACTCGGGGGGAGTGGGAAATGAGCAGTTCTTC. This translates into CASSYSGGVGNEQFF.